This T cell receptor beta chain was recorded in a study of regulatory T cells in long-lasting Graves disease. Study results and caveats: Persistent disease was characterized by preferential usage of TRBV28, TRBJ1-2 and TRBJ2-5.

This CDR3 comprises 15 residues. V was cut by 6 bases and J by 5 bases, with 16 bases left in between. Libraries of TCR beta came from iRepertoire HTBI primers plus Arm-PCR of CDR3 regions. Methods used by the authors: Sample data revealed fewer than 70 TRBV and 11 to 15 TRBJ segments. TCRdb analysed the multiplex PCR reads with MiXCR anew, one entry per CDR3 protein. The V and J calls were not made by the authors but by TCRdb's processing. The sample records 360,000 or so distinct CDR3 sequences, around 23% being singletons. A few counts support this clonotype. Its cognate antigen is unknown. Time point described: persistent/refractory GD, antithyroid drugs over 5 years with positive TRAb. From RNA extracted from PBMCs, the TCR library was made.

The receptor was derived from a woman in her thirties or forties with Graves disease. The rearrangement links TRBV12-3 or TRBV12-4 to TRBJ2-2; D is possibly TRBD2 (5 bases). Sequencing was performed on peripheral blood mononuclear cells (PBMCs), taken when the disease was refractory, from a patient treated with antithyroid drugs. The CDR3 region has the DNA TGTGCCAGCAGCCCCCTAAGGCGGGCAACCGGGGAGCTGTTTTTT. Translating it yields CASSPLRRATGELFF.